This TCR beta chain was captured by sequencing in a study of shared clonotypes between healthy human individuals. Study-level background: For every donor, three CD4 naive, three CD4 memory, two CD8 naive and one CD8 memory plates were used.

CDR1 and CDR2 from the germline V gene are WSHSY and SAAADI. This CDR3 has 14 residues. V was trimmed by 3 bases and J by 4 bases, leaving 13 bases between them. Clones were read by immunoSEQ multiplex PCR, and TCRdb kept only the in-frame ones, dropping some. The sample shows around 350,000 clones, less than 85% of them seen only once. Sequencing was done on a sample of memory CD4+ T cells sorted from blood. This sample's subset: CD45RA-negative fraction. The rearrangement links TRBV10-2 to TRBJ2-7; D call uncertain. The receptor was isolated from a man under 40 in good health. Here the CDR3 DNA reads TGCGCCAGCAGTGAAGGTCCCTTGGGTTACGAGCAGTACTTC. This encodes CASSEGPLGYEQYF.